This is a list of T cell receptor beta chains from one sample in a study of T cells in Graves' hyperthyroidism and ophthalmopathy. In TCRdb, the multiplex PCR reads were re-called with MiXCR into one record per CDR3 protein. Seen here are 340,000 or so distinct CDR3 sequences, about 20% observed once, and the top ten hold about 53%. Specimen: blood. The receptor set was obtained from a woman between 50 and 59 years old with Graves' hyperthyroidism. CDR3s include the opening cysteine and the closing phenylalanine or tryptophan. The order of the fields is CDR3 length, J gene, D gene, V gene, clone size, CDR3 DNA, CDR3 protein. A D gene is named only where the DNA matches it firmly. Clone sizes are given selectively: once, few, many, or a class where the clone is expanded.

>15|TRBJ1-2|NA|TRBV11-2|few
TGTGCCAGCAGCTCCCCCCGAGGGGGTAACTATGGCTACACCTTC
CASSSPRGGNYGYTF
>13|TRBJ2-7|TRBD1|TRBV12-3/TRBV12-4|many
TGTGCCAGCAGGGCGACAGGGAAAAACGAGCAGTACTTC
CASRATGKNEQYF
>15|TRBJ2-1|TRBD2|TRBV12-3/TRBV12-4|NA
TGTGCCAGCAGTGGACTTAGCGGGGGTGAGGATGAGCAGTTCTTC
CASSGLSGGEDEQFF
>15|TRBJ1-1|NA|TRBV12-3/TRBV12-4|many
TGTGCCAGCAGTTTAGGGAGGGGTTTGGGCACTGAAGCTTTCTTT
CASSLGRGLGTEAFF
>14|TRBJ1-6|NA|TRBV30|few
TGTGCCTGGGAGGAGAGCTCCTATAATTCACCCCTCCACTTT
CAWEESSYNSPLHF
>14|TRBJ1-3|NA|TRBV5-6|NA
TGTGCCAGCAGCTTTATCGGGAGTGGAAACACCATATATTTT
CASSFIGSGNTIYF
>13|TRBJ2-1|NA|TRBV5-8|many
TGTGCCAGCAGCGGCTGGACAAACAATGAGCAGTTCTTC
CASSGWTNNEQFF
>15|TRBJ1-1|NA|TRBV14|few
TGTGCCAGCAGCCAAGATCCGGGGATGAACACTGAAGCTTTCTTT
CASSQDPGMNTEAFF
>13|TRBJ2-5|TRBD2|TRBV20-1|many
TGCAGTGCTCTAACTAGCGGAACCCGGGCCCAGTACTTC
CSALTSGTRAQYF
>16|TRBJ1-4|NA|TRBV7-6|few
TGTGCCAGCAGCTCCGGACTCCGGGACGGGGGGGAAAAACTGTTTTTT
CASSSGLRDGGEKLFF
>13|TRBJ2-1|NA|TRBV6-1|NA
TGTGCCAGCAGTGATAACATCTACAATGAGCAGTTCTTC
CASSDNIYNEQFF
>16|TRBJ2-1|NA|TRBV7-3|NA
TGTGCCAGCAGCCCAAACTGGCGGCAAGCCACTAATGAGCAGTTCTTC
CASSPNWRQATNEQFF
>15|TRBJ1-2|NA|TRBV7-2|many
TGTGCCAGCAGCAAGACCGCGGGACAAGGATATGGCTACACCTTC
CASSKTAGQGYGYTF
>14|TRBJ1-6|NA|TRBV12-3/TRBV12-4|NA
TGTGCCAGCAGTTTATTGCTGGGAAATTCACCCCTCCACTTT
CASSLLLGNSPLHF
>16|TRBJ2-6|NA|TRBV4-1|NA
TGTGCCAGCAGCCAAGAAGAGGGGGCTGGGGCCAACGTCCTGACTTTC
CASSQEEGAGANVLTF
>14|TRBJ2-2|NA|TRBV28|many
TGTGCCAGCAGTCCGCACGACCACACCGGGGAGCTGTTTTTT
CASSPHDHTGELFF
>17|TRBJ1-5|TRBD1|TRBV28|few
TGTGCCAGCAGTGCCGATCCGGGACAGTGGGGGAATCAGCCCCAGCATTTT
CASSADPGQWGNQPQHF
>16|TRBJ1-5|NA|TRBV27|NA
TGTGCCAGCAGACCGCTGGGACGGAGTGGCAATCAGCCCCAGCATTTT
CASRPLGRSGNQPQHF
>15|TRBJ2-3|TRBD2|TRBV10-3|few
TGTGCCATCAGTGATCGGGGGGGGGTAACAGATACGCAGTATTTT
CAISDRGGVTDTQYF
>15|TRBJ2-7|TRBD2|TRBV20-1|many
TGCAGTGCCGACTCTCTAGCGGGAGGAACCTACGAGCAGTACTTC
CSADSLAGGTYEQYF
>12|TRBJ1-1|NA|TRBV12-3/TRBV12-4|many
TGTGCCAGCAGTTTTAGGAGCACTGAAGCTTTCTTT
CASSFRSTEAFF
>16|TRBJ2-3|NA|TRBV9|NA
TGTGCCAGCAGCGACCCCCTGGGGGGCTCAGCAGATACGCAGTATTTT
CASSDPLGGSADTQYF
>17|TRBJ1-1|NA|TRBV20-1|NA
TGCAGTGCTAGAGATGCGGCTAACAGGGAAATGAACACTGAAGCTTTCTTT
CSARDAANREMNTEAFF
>15|TRBJ2-3|TRBD2|TRBV28|many
TGTGCCAGCAGTTTTTCAGCGGGAGGGCCAGATACGCAGTATTTT
CASSFSAGGPDTQYF
>18|TRBJ2-7|TRBD2|TRBV20-1|NA
TGCAGTGCAAATTACCCGGGACTAGCGGGAGGGATCACTGACGAGCAGTACTTC
CSANYPGLAGGITDEQYF
>14|TRBJ2-2|NA|TRBV6-1|many
TGTGCCAGCAGTCCGAGAACTAGTGCCGGGGAGCTGTTTTTT
CASSPRTSAGELFF
>14|TRBJ1-2|TRBD1|TRBV30|few
TGTGCCTGGAGTGACCCGACAGGGGTCTATGGCTACACCTTC
CAWSDPTGVYGYTF
>16|TRBJ2-3|NA|TRBV20-1|few
TGCAGTGCTAGAGATTCGCGTTCGTCCAGCACAGATACGCAGTATTTT
CSARDSRSSSTDTQYF
>14|TRBJ1-2|TRBD1|TRBV30|NA
TGTGCCTGGTGCCCAGGGGGGGCGAGCTATGGCTACACCTTC
CAWCPGGASYGYTF
>16|TRBJ1-2|NA|TRBV12-3/TRBV12-4|NA
TGTGCCAGCAGTTTAAATTCTCAGGGAGGGAACTATGGCTACACCTTC
CASSLNSQGGNYGYTF
>15|TRBJ2-7|NA|TRBV6-6|NA
TGTGCCAGCAGTTACTCGATCGTCGAACACTACGAGCAGTACTTC
CASSYSIVEHYEQYF
>13|TRBJ1-1|NA|TRBV12-3/TRBV12-4|many
TGTGCCAGCACCCAGGGGTTCGGCAGGGGAGCTTTCTTT
CASTQGFGRGAFF
>14|TRBJ1-5|NA|TRBV11-2|few
TGTGCCAGCAGCTTGGGACCCTCAACGTGGCCCCAGCATTTT
CASSLGPSTWPQHF
>16|TRBJ1-4|NA|TRBV7-9|NA
TGTGCCAGCAGCCCCCGGGTTGGACAGAGTAATGAAAAACTGTTTTTT
CASSPRVGQSNEKLFF
>17|TRBJ2-1|NA|TRBV7-6|NA
TGTGCCAGCAGCGACAACTCCGGGACTTCTTCCTCCGGTGAGCAGTTCTTC
CASSDNSGTSSSGEQFF
>15|TRBJ2-1|TRBD2|TRBV6-1|many
TGTGCCAGCAGTTATGAGCGGGGGGGAAACAATGAGCAGTTCTTC
CASSYERGGNNEQFF
>16|TRBJ2-3|TRBD2|TRBV3-1|NA
TGTGCCAGCAGCTCGGGACTAGCGGATCCAGCAGATACGCAGTATTTT
CASSSGLADPADTQYF
>13|TRBJ2-1|NA|TRBV2|many
TGTGCCAGCAGTAAGGGGGTCCACAATGAGCAGTTCTTC
CASSKGVHNEQFF
>15|TRBJ2-1|NA|TRBV10-1|NA
TGCGCCAGCAGCGAGGCCTCGGCCAGGTACAATGAGCAGTTCTTC
CASSEASARYNEQFF
>14|TRBJ2-3|TRBD2|TRBV3-1|NA
TGTGCCAGCAGAGGGACTAGCGGGGAAGATACGCAGTATTTT
CASRGTSGEDTQYF
>16|TRBJ2-1|NA|TRBV18|many
TGTGCCAGCTCACGGCCGCTGGGGAGTTGGTACAATGAGCAGTTCTTC
CASSRPLGSWYNEQFF
>16|TRBJ2-3|TRBD2|TRBV2|few
TGTGCCAGCATTGCGGGGACGGGAGGGCCGAAAGATACGCAGTATTTT
CASIAGTGGPKDTQYF
>16|TRBJ2-2|TRBD1|TRBV24-1|few
TGTGCCACCAGTGATTTAAGGACAGGGACCACCGGGGAGCTGTTTTTT
CATSDLRTGTTGELFF